This TCR beta chain was sequenced for a study of blood T cells in healthy people across ages. Study details: Per every two T cells, about one barcoded beta molecule was captured by template switching.

Study observations and caveats: The recorded TCR beta diversity per million T cells decreased in a roughly linear manner with age.

Each donor gave 9 to 10 milliliters of peripheral blood. Whenever a sample was processed, at least 7 million PBMCs were isolated. In the case of this clonotype: Antigen specificity is unknown.

Alongside a J-beta primer mix, a sample-barcoded 5' primer served in a second PCR lasting about 7 to 11 cycles. TCRdb reprocessed the 5' RACE reads with MiXCR, giving one entry per CDR3 protein. The data show approximately 790,000 distinct CDR3 sequences, approximately 65% seen once. The receptor comes from a young man in good health. Material for sequencing was blood.

The CDR3 sequence is CASSGAGQGARGGDGYTF. Written as DNA, the CDR3 is TGCGCCAGCAGTGGAGCTGGACAGGGGGCAAGGGGAGGTGATGGCTACACCTTC. V usage is TRBV10-2 and J usage is TRBJ1-2, with 11 nucleotides matching TRBD1. CDR1 and CDR2 (germline): WSHSY, SAAADI. V shed 4 bases and J 6 bases; nucleotides not matched to a gene: 16. This CDR3 has 18 residues.